Shown below are 32 T cell receptor beta chains from a single sample sequenced in a study of breast tumors, draining lymph nodes, adjacent tissues. The lymph nodes were axillary draining lymph nodes from breast cancer patients. TCRdb independently ran MiXCR on the multiplex PCR reads; one entry per CDR3 protein. This sample has about 110,000 distinct CDR3 sequences; more than 25% occur once, and the top ten carry around 5.9%. The sequencing input was axillary lymph node tissue. All receptors come from a female donor with breast cancer. Some clones in this sample may be carry-over from other donors' samples.

Turning to this clonotype: Given a much more abundant clone one base away, this may be a read error. The gene calls are TRBV18 and TRBJ2-3; 11 bases line up with TRBD1. The germline V gene has CDR1 KGHSH and CDR2 LQKENI. The CDR3 is 16 residues long. V was pared by 2 bases and J by 4 bases, with 5 bases of the junction left unmatched. This CDR3 reads CASSPARTGGADTQYF. The CDR3 nucleotides are TGTGCCAGCTCACCAGCCCGGACAGGGGGCGCAGATACGCAGTATTTT.

This clonotype was observed many times. The chain combines TRBV28 with TRBJ2-7; 10 bases agree with TRBD1. CDR3 length equals 14 residues. V was clipped by 6 bases and J by 5 bases; unmatched bases: 7. The germline CDR1 and CDR2 sequences are MDHEN and SYDVKM. The CDR3 loop reads CASRYPGQGNEQYF. Written as DNA, the CDR3 is TGTGCCAGCAGATATCCGGGACAGGGGAACGAGCAGTACTTC.

This chain connects TRBV29-1 to TRBJ1-5; possibly TRBD1 for D (5 bases). Germline loops: CDR1 SQVTM, CDR2 ANQGSEA. The CDR3 is 15 amino acids. V dropped 7 bases and J dropped 0 bases, with 16 bases sitting between them. CDR3 in DNA: TGCAGCGCCAAACAGGTTAGGGGTAGCAATCAGCCCCAGCATTTT. This gives the protein CSAKQVRGSNQPQHF.

V usage is TRBV15 and J usage is TRBJ1-1; 7 bases agree with TRBD1. Germline CDR1 and CDR2: LNHNV and YYDKDF (reference sequence). The CDR3 loop spans 15 amino acids. After removal of 1 base from V and 5 bases from J, the junction contained 7 bases not matched to a gene. CDR3 coding DNA: TGTGCCACCAGCAGAGGATTAGGGGGCTCGACTGAAGCTTTCTTT. As protein: CATSRGLGGSTEAFF.

In its sample, this clonotype was seen many times. The rearrangement uses TRBV6-1 and TRBJ1-4; TRBD1 might be the D (6 bases). CDR3 length: 15 residues. The ends were cut back, 3 bases at V and 8 bases at J, with 16 bases in the middle. The germline gives CDR1 MNHNS, CDR2 SASEGT. DNA for the CDR3: TGTGCCAGCAGTGACCAGCCAGGGGCCGGAGAAAAACTGTTTTTT. Translating it yields CASSDQPGAGEKLFF.

This clonotype was seen many times. The chain has TRBV11-2 and TRBJ2-2; tentatively, D is TRBD1 (5 bases). Germline lookup yields CDR1 SGHAT and CDR2 FQNNGV. The ends were cut back, 7 bases at V and 5 bases at J, with 17 bases in the middle. The CDR3 loop spans 15 amino acids. CDR3 region: CASTPGQGGTGELFF. In DNA, the CDR3 is TGTGCCAGCACCCCCGGCCAGGGTGGGACCGGGGAGCTGTTTTTT.

This clonotype was found many times. The rearrangement links TRBV7-2 to TRBJ2-4; D uncertain. The V end was cut by 0 bases, the J end by 0 bases, with 9 bases between. Germline CDR1 is SGHTA and CDR2 is FQGNSA. The CDR3 extends over 16 amino acids. CDR3 DNA: TGTGCCAGCAGCTTAGCGCGAACTCTAGCCAAAAACATTCAGTACTTC. It translates to CASSLARTLAKNIQYF.

This clonotype was picked up a small number of times. The CDR3 loop is CASSSSPANYGYTF. In DNA, the CDR3 is TGCGCCAGCAGCTCTTCCCCAGCTAACTATGGCTACACCTTC. V and J are TRBV5-1 and TRBJ1-2, with D unresolved. This CDR3 has 14 residues. CDR1 and CDR2 from the germline V gene are SGHRS and YFSETQ. The ends were cut back, 3 bases at V and 0 bases at J, with 9 bases in the middle.

This clonotype was seen only a few times. This rearrangement joins TRBV29-1 to TRBJ2-1; D might be TRBD2 (6 bases). The germline V gene encodes CDR1 SQVTM and CDR2 ANQGSEA. The CDR3 covers 15 residues. V lost 6 bases and J lost 2, with 17 bases in between. The CDR3 DNA reads as TGCAGCGTAGGTCTGTCTAGCGTAACCTACAATGAGCAGTTCTTC. Amino acid sequence: CSVGLSSVTYNEQFF.

This clonotype showed up many times. Germline is not matched at one junction end, which may reflect a read error. The J gene is TRBJ1-2, the V gene TRBV6-5; D may be TRBD1 (6 bases). Germline V gene data show CDR1 as MNHEY and CDR2 as SVGAGI. CDR3 length equals 14 residues. The CDR3 loop is CASSHSGRGYGYTF. The CDR3 DNA reads TGTGCCAGCAGTCACTCGGGCAGGGGCTATGGCTACACCTTC.

This clonotype was seen many times. The chain couples TRBV20-1 to TRBJ2-7, with a possible D match to TRBD2 (5 bases). Trimming left V 7 bases short and J 5 bases short, with 21 bases between. In germline, CDR1 is DFQATT, CDR2 SNEGSKA (reference sequence). The CDR3 length is 14 residues. DNA of the CDR3: TGCAGTGGAAACGTCCCGAGGGTTGTCCACGAGCAGTACTTC. As protein: CSGNVPRVVHEQYF.

This chain connects TRBV12-3 or TRBV12-4 to TRBJ1-1; TRBD1 aligns across 7 bases. V lost 6 bases and J lost 5; bases outside the gene matches: 6. The CDR3 has 13 amino acids. In nucleotides, the CDR3 is TGTGCCAGCAGCGGACAGGTAGGGACTGAAGCTTTCTTT. Translating it yields CASSGQVGTEAFF.

This chain connects TRBV2 to TRBJ2-1; no firm D call. The germline V gene encodes CDR1 SNHLY and CDR2 FYNNEI. V lost 6 bases to trimming and J lost 10 bases, with 16 bases between them. The CDR3 has 13 amino acids. The CDR3 protein is CASRGDQSGEQFF. The CDR3 bases are TGTGCCAGCAGGGGCGACCAAAGTGGGGAGCAGTTCTTC.

At least ten counts were recorded for this clonotype. The rearrangement links TRBV30 to TRBJ1-5; TRBD1 is a possible D gene (5 bases). V was trimmed by 2 bases and J by 8 bases, leaving 13 bases between them. Germline V lookup: CDR1 GTSNPN, CDR2 SVGIG (reference sequence). This CDR3 spans 13 amino acids. The DNA for the CDR3 is TGTGCCTGGAGTTCCCTCAAAGGGGAGCCCCAGCATTTT. Its translation: CAWSSLKGEPQHF.

This clonotype was seen many times. The chain is built from TRBV4-1 and TRBJ2-3, with D maybe TRBD2 (5 bases). Trimming left V 4 bases short and J 3 bases short, with 8 bases between. Looked up from germline, CDR1 is MGHRA and CDR2 is YSYEKL. This CDR3 is 13 amino acids long. CDR3 in amino acids: CASSPGKTDTQYF. The CDR3 DNA reads as TGCGCCAGCAGCCCCGGGAAAACAGATACGCAGTATTTT.

The genes are TRBV7-2 and TRBJ2-3; D is tentatively TRBD1 or TRBD2 (5 bases each). Germline lookup yields CDR1 SGHTA and CDR2 FQGNSA. V lost 0 bases, J lost 4 bases, and 8 bases lay in between. CDR3 length equals 14 residues. CDR3 in DNA: TGTGCCAGCAGCTTAGCGGGGGTATCAGATACGCAGTATTTT. The encoded protein is CASSLAGVSDTQYF.

V usage is TRBV6-5 and J usage is TRBJ2-7, with D tentatively TRBD1 or TRBD2 (5 bases each). V was cut by 8 bases and J by 2 bases, with 16 bases left in between. Germline lookup yields CDR1 MNHEY and CDR2 SVGAGI. The CDR3 sequence is 14 residues long. DNA of the CDR3: TGTGCCAGCCGAAGTGGGGACGCCACCTACGAGCAGTACTTC. Protein: CASRSGDATYEQYF.

At least ten counts were recorded for this clonotype. This sequence joins TRBV20-1 and TRBJ1-4; D might be TRBD1 (5 bases). Germline values: CDR1 DFQATT, CDR2 SNEGSKA (reference sequence). The CDR3 has 14 amino acids. The V gene lost 3 bases and the J gene lost 4 bases, with 12 bases spanning the gap. For the CDR3, the DNA is TGCAGTGCTAGTCTGGGGAGGGGTAATGAAAAACTGTTTTTT. Protein sequence: CSASLGRGNEKLFF.

This clonotype came up many times. The chain carries TRBV7-2 and TRBJ1-2; maybe TRBD1 (6 bases). CDR3 size: 13 residues. Germline V CDR1 and CDR2: SGHTA, FQGNSA. The V end was cut by 1 base, the J end by 7 bases, with 10 bases between. CDR3 residues: CASSLEGGAGYTF. The CDR3 DNA reads as TGTGCCAGCAGCTTAGAGGGGGGCGCTGGCTACACCTTC.

This clonotype was observed at least ten times. The chain joins TRBV5-1 to TRBJ1-2; D unclear. This CDR3 is 13 amino acids long. Germline loops: CDR1 SGHRS, CDR2 YFSETQ. V lost 0 bases, J lost 4 bases, and 7 bases lay in between. The CDR3 DNA is TGCGCCAGCAGCTTGGATGTGTCCTATGGCTACACCTTC. Encoded protein: CASSLDVSYGYTF.

The chain is built from TRBV7-2 and TRBJ2-1, with no clear D. This CDR3 spans 12 amino acids. Germline CDR1 is SGHTA and CDR2 is FQGNSA. Trimming took 8 bases from V and 9 from J, leaving 14 bases between them. The CDR3 coding sequence is TGTGCCAGCGGTACCATGTACGGTGAGCAGTTCTTC. This codes for CASGTMYGEQFF. The full variable domain, with the rest looked up from reference TRBV7-2 and TRBJ2-1, is GAGVSQSPSNKVTEKGKDVELRCDPISGHTALYWYRQSLGQGLEFLIYFQGNSAPDKSGLPSDRFSAERTGGSVSTLTIQRTQQEDSAVYLCASGTMYGEQFFGPGTRLTVL.

This clonotype was picked up many times. The CDR3 reads CASTPNRGSVEQYF. Written as DNA, the CDR3 is TGTGCCAGCACCCCAAACAGGGGTTCGGTCGAGCAGTACTTC. The chain is built from TRBV14 and TRBJ2-7; TRBD1 agrees at 7 bases. J gave up 6 bases and V 7 bases, and 12 bases lay outside the gene matches. Germline CDR1 and CDR2: SGHDN and FVKESK. This CDR3 has 14 residues.

This clonotype occurred many times. The chain links TRBV14 to TRBJ1-6; TRBD1 matches at 7 bases. There are 14 residues in the CDR3. V was pared by 5 bases and J by 9 bases, with 7 bases of the junction left unmatched. Germline CDR1 is SGHDN and CDR2 is FVKESK. DNA of the CDR3: TGTGCCAGCAGCAAACAGGGGAGAGGTTCACCCCTCCACTTT. Its translation is CASSKQGRGSPLHF.

This clonotype was counted many times. At one end, the junction sequence differs from germline, possibly due to a read error. This chain links TRBV15 with TRBJ2-7; perhaps TRBD1 as D (5 bases). The germline V gene encodes CDR1 LNHNV and CDR2 YYDKDF (reference sequence). The CDR3 sequence is 13 residues long. CDR3 sequence (DNA): TGTGCCACCAGCAGCGACAGATCCTATGAGCAGTACTTC. Its translation: CATSSDRSYEQYF. Variable domain in full (rest from reference TRBV15 and TRBJ2-7): DAMVIQNPRYQVTQFGKPVTLSCSQTLNHNVMYWYQQKSSQAPKLLFHYYDKDFNNEADTPDNFQSRRPNTSFCFLDIRSPGLGDTAMYLCATSSDRSYEQYFGPGTRLTVT.

This clonotype was observed at least ten times. The chain joins TRBV3-1 to TRBJ2-7, with 7 nucleotides matching TRBD2. The V gene's germline CDR1 is LGHDT and CDR2 YNNKEL (reference sequence). The CDR3 runs 14 residues. The ends lost 3 bases at V and 3 bases at J; junction bases unmatched: 5. This CDR3 reads CASSQMRTSYEQYF. CDR3 bases: TGTGCCAGCAGCCAGATGCGGACTAGCTACGAGCAGTACTTC.

V is TRBV10-1 and J is TRBJ2-1; 10 positions match TRBD2. Losses at the gene ends were 8 bases for V and 5 bases for J; bases not matched to a gene: 3. The CDR3 spans 13 residues. Germline V gene sequence: CDR1 WNHNN, CDR2 SYGVQD (reference sequence). For the CDR3, the DNA is TGCGCCAGCGGTACTAGCGGGAACAATGAGCAGTTCTTC. Translating gives CASGTSGNNEQFF.

The chain carries TRBV5-4 and TRBJ2-7; the match to TRBD1 covers 10 bases. CDR3 size: 16 residues. Germline V gene sequence: CDR1 SGHNT, CDR2 YYREEE (reference sequence). Trimming removed 4 bases from V and 1 base from J; junction bases left unmatched: 8. CDR3: CASSTMTGGHSYEQYF. For the CDR3, the DNA is TGTGCCAGCAGCACCATGACAGGGGGCCATTCCTACGAGCAGTACTTC.

In the case of this clonotype: A much larger clone differs by one base, so this may be a read error. The chain employs TRBV5-4 and TRBJ2-3, with D uncertain. The CDR3 has 13 residues. Germline lookup yields CDR1 SGHNT and CDR2 YYREEE (reference sequence). Trimming removed 4 bases from V and 4 bases from J, with 10 bases in between. The CDR3 spells CASSLSTADTQYF. The CDR3 bases are TGTGCCAGCAGCCTGAGTACGGCAGATACGCAGTATTTT.

This clonotype was detected many times. DNA for the CDR3: TGTGCCAGCAGCTCCCCCCGGGACGGGTACGAGCAGTACTTC. It is translated as CASSSPRDGYEQYF. The chain carries TRBV7-8 and TRBJ2-7; the D gene could be TRBD1 or TRBD2 (5 bases each). In germline, CDR1 is SGHVS, CDR2 FQNEAQ. The CDR3 has 14 residues. The V end lost 4 bases, the J end lost 4 bases, and 14 bases lay between the germline ends.

There are many counts of this clonotype. Its ends do not fully match the called genes, so a read error is possible. This sequence joins TRBV7-7 and TRBJ2-2; D is unresolved. Germline CDR1 SSHAT, CDR2 FNYEAQ (reference sequence). The CDR3 runs 12 residues. CDR3 protein: CASRPDGGELFF. CDR3 nucleotide sequence: TGTGCTAGCAGGCCCGACGGGGGGGAGCTGTTTTTT.

At least ten counts were recorded for this clonotype. The V and J genes are TRBV5-1 and TRBJ2-2; D may be TRBD2 (5 bases). Trimming removed 3 bases at V and 6 bases at J, with 12 bases between. The CDR3 loop spans 14 amino acids. The germline V gene has CDR1 SGHRS and CDR2 YFSETQ. CDR3 nucleotide sequence: TGCGCCAGCAGCTCAGTACTAGTTTCCGGGGAGCTGTTTTTT. It codes for CASSSVLVSGELFF.

This clonotype was counted many times. A much larger clone lies one base from this, so it may be a read error. This rearrangement joins TRBV11-2 to TRBJ2-5, with D perhaps TRBD2 (7 bases). V was shortened by 5 bases and J by 5 bases, with 21 bases between the two germline ends. The CDR3 covers 16 residues. CDR1 is SGHAT and CDR2 is FQNNGV in the germline V gene. In DNA, the CDR3 is TGTGCCAGCAGCGGGGGGCTAGCGGCAGGTATGGAGACCCAGTACTTC. Translated: CASSGGLAAGMETQYF.